Listed here is a single T cell receptor beta chain. The target antigen is unknown. The sample comes from a study of beta chain features in type 1 diabetes. The study, taken as a whole, reports: Compared with healthy donors, patients appeared to share more similar naive, central memory and regulatory TCRB repertoires. Shortening of TCRB CDR3s, moderate but significant, appeared in all four CD4+ subsets of Type 1 diabetes patients. For cells with high TCR expression, cDNA sequencing could yield over-representation.

Heparinised blood was drawn once per donor, averaging about 100 mL. CD45RO/CCR7/CD25/CD127/CD95/CD27 sorting isolated CD4+ naive, central memory, regulatory and stem cell-like memory cells. The isolated RNA, all of it, was reverse transcribed, so expressed TCRB transcripts were what got sequenced. The assay was immunoSEQ multiplex PCR, and TCRdb's table has in-frame clones only and misses some. The table records hundreds of thousands of clones, around 15% of them present only once. Losses at the gene ends were 5 bases for V and 3 bases for J; bases not matched to a gene: 1. The length of the CDR3 is 13 residues. CDR1 is MNHEY and CDR2 is SVGAGI in the germline V gene.

The chain carries TRBV6-5 and TRBJ1-1, with 9 positions matching TRBD1. The sequence was obtained from a man aged 18 to 30 with type 1 diabetes. The specimen was naive CD4+ T cells from blood. CDR3 DNA: TGTGCCAGCAGTGGACAGGGGTACACTGAAGCTTTCTTT. As protein: CASSGQGYTEAFF.